The rows below give T cell receptor beta chains drawn from one sample of a study of blood T cells in healthy people across ages. TCRdb itself ran the 5' RACE reads through MiXCR, one entry per CDR3 protein. The sample holds just over 1 million distinct CDR3 sequences; less than 50% are singletons and the top ten take approximately 20%. Source material: blood. These receptor sequences come from a woman aged 60-75 years in good health. Both conserved end residues are part of each CDR3. D genes are given only for firm matches. Size values are once, few and many counts, or a class for expanded clones, and some rows have none.

cdr3_aa: CASSRGPSSYNEQFF
cdr3_nt: TGCGCCAGCAGCCGTGGACCCAGCTCCTACAATGAGCAGTTCTTC
j_call: TRBJ2-1
v_call: TRBV4-1
d_call: NA
clone_size: few

cdr3_aa: CASSFPGGGTDAQYF
cdr3_nt: TGTGCCAGCAGCTTCCCGGGAGGAGGGACAGATGCGCAGTATTTT
j_call: TRBJ2-3
v_call: TRBV5-5
d_call: NA
clone_size: NA

cdr3_aa: CASSYWGPSSYEQYF
cdr3_nt: TGTGCCAGCAGTTACTGGGGCCCTAGCTCCTACGAGCAGTACTTC
j_call: TRBJ2-7
v_call: TRBV6-2/TRBV6-3
d_call: NA
clone_size: few

cdr3_aa: CASSESPGGEQFF
cdr3_nt: TGCGCCAGCAGTGAGTCACCTGGAGGTGAGCAGTTCTTC
j_call: TRBJ2-1
v_call: TRBV10-1
d_call: NA
clone_size: few

cdr3_aa: CASSLRTGYNEQFF
cdr3_nt: TGTGCCAGCAGCTTGAGGACAGGGTACAATGAGCAGTTCTTC
j_call: TRBJ2-1
v_call: TRBV7-9
d_call: TRBD1
clone_size: few

cdr3_aa: CAISPRGPNTGELFF
cdr3_nt: TGTGCCATCAGCCCGAGGGGTCCCAACACCGGGGAGCTGTTTTTT
j_call: TRBJ2-2
v_call: TRBV10-3
d_call: NA
clone_size: few

cdr3_aa: CASSSNSGSSYNEQFF
cdr3_nt: TGTGCCAGCAGCTCAAATAGCGGGAGCTCCTACAATGAGCAGTTCTTC
j_call: TRBJ2-1
v_call: TRBV7-9
d_call: TRBD2
clone_size: NA

cdr3_aa: CSVAGGGEDTQYF
cdr3_nt: TGCAGCGTTGCTGGAGGGGGCGAGGATACGCAGTATTTT
j_call: TRBJ2-3
v_call: TRBV29-1
d_call: NA
clone_size: many

cdr3_aa: CASSYLGRVSYEQYF
cdr3_nt: TGTGCCAGCAGTTACTTAGGGCGGGTATCCTACGAGCAGTACTTC
j_call: TRBJ2-7
v_call: TRBV6-5
d_call: NA
clone_size: NA

cdr3_aa: CASSPLGGTFGVNIQYF
cdr3_nt: TGTGCCAGCAGCCCGCTGGGGGGGACCTTTGGGGTAAACATTCAGTACTTC
j_call: TRBJ2-4
v_call: TRBV7-2
d_call: TRBD2
clone_size: NA

cdr3_aa: CASMGTSGRTYEQYF
cdr3_nt: TGTGCCAGCATGGGAACTAGCGGGAGAACCTACGAGCAGTACTTC
j_call: TRBJ2-7
v_call: TRBV6-5
d_call: TRBD2
clone_size: NA

cdr3_aa: CASSLRLGGRGANVLTF
cdr3_nt: TGTGCCAGCAGTTTACGGCTTGGGGGGCGTGGGGCCAACGTCCTGACTTTC
j_call: TRBJ2-6
v_call: TRBV12-3/TRBV12-4
d_call: NA
clone_size: few

cdr3_aa: CSAQPYQEIYEQYF
cdr3_nt: TGCAGTGCCCAACCCTACCAGGAGATCTACGAGCAGTACTTC
j_call: TRBJ2-7
v_call: TRBV20-1
d_call: NA
clone_size: NA

cdr3_aa: CASSLGGRALEQYF
cdr3_nt: TGCGCCAGCAGCTTGGGCGGGAGGGCCCTTGAGCAGTACTTC
j_call: TRBJ2-7
v_call: TRBV5-1
d_call: TRBD2
clone_size: once

cdr3_aa: CASSVVVQGNTEAFF
cdr3_nt: TGTGCCAGCAGCGTTGTGGTACAGGGAAACACTGAAGCTTTCTTT
j_call: TRBJ1-1
v_call: TRBV9
d_call: NA
clone_size: few

cdr3_aa: CATSRATGTYNEQFF
cdr3_nt: TGTGCCACCAGCAGGGCGACAGGGACCTACAATGAGCAGTTCTTC
j_call: TRBJ2-1
v_call: TRBV15
d_call: TRBD1
clone_size: NA

cdr3_aa: CASSFVRLAGGSSEQFF
cdr3_nt: TGCGCCAGCAGCTTTGTTCGGCTAGCGGGAGGATCGAGTGAGCAGTTCTTC
j_call: TRBJ2-1
v_call: TRBV5-1
d_call: TRBD2
clone_size: NA

cdr3_aa: CATSARLEAADTQYF
cdr3_nt: TGTGCCACCAGCGCCCGACTGGAGGCGGCAGATACGCAGTATTTT
j_call: TRBJ2-3
v_call: TRBV15
d_call: NA
clone_size: few

cdr3_aa: CASSPGPLNYNEQFF
cdr3_nt: TGTGCCAGCAGCCCAGGGCCCCTTAACTACAATGAGCAGTTCTTC
j_call: TRBJ2-1
v_call: TRBV3-1
d_call: NA
clone_size: NA

cdr3_aa: CASTGGRRTDTQYF
cdr3_nt: TGTGCCAGCACTGGCGGGAGGAGGACAGATACGCAGTATTTT
j_call: TRBJ2-3
v_call: TRBV2
d_call: TRBD2
clone_size: NA

cdr3_aa: CACWTSGIDTQYF
cdr3_nt: TGTGCCTGCTGGACTAGCGGGATAGATACGCAGTATTTT
j_call: TRBJ2-3
v_call: TRBV30
d_call: TRBD2
clone_size: NA

cdr3_aa: CASSSPSSGRDQDTQYF
cdr3_nt: TGTGCCAGCAGCAGCCCATCTAGCGGGAGGGACCAAGATACCCAGTACTTC
j_call: TRBJ2-5
v_call: TRBV9
d_call: TRBD2
clone_size: few

cdr3_aa: CASSATDDRGKTQYF
cdr3_nt: TGTGCCAGCAGCGCAACGGATGACAGGGGAAAGACCCAGTACTTC
j_call: TRBJ2-5
v_call: TRBV5-5
d_call: TRBD1
clone_size: few

cdr3_aa: CATSDRGRAGYTF
cdr3_nt: TGTGCCACCAGTGACAGGGGGCGCGCAGGCTACACCTTC
j_call: TRBJ1-2
v_call: TRBV24-1
d_call: TRBD1
clone_size: NA

cdr3_aa: CASSRELAGGKTQYF
cdr3_nt: TGTGCCAGCAGCCGGGAGCTAGCGGGAGGAAAGACCCAGTACTTC
j_call: TRBJ2-5
v_call: TRBV7-2
d_call: TRBD2
clone_size: many

cdr3_aa: CSVEGLAGGDTQYF
cdr3_nt: TGCAGCGTTGAAGGTCTAGCGGGGGGGGATACGCAGTATTTT
j_call: TRBJ2-3
v_call: TRBV29-1
d_call: TRBD2
clone_size: NA

cdr3_aa: CASSFRGGEQYF
cdr3_nt: TGTGCCAGCAGTTTTCGGGGAGGCGAGCAGTACTTC
j_call: TRBJ2-7
v_call: TRBV27
d_call: NA
clone_size: many

cdr3_aa: CASRGGGPNTEAFF
cdr3_nt: TGTGCCAGCAGAGGGGGAGGGCCGAACACTGAAGCTTTCTTT
j_call: TRBJ1-1
v_call: TRBV28
d_call: NA
clone_size: NA

cdr3_aa: CSVEDFSWGNEQFF
cdr3_nt: TGCAGCGTTGAAGATTTTTCCTGGGGCAATGAGCAGTTCTTC
j_call: TRBJ2-1
v_call: TRBV29-1
d_call: NA
clone_size: NA

cdr3_aa: CASSRSRDRVADTQYF
cdr3_nt: TGTGCCAGCAGCCGCTCCCGGGACAGGGTTGCAGATACGCAGTATTTT
j_call: TRBJ2-3
v_call: TRBV6-2/TRBV6-3
d_call: TRBD1
clone_size: NA

cdr3_aa: CASSYSNSGITDTQYF
cdr3_nt: TGTGCCAGCAGTTACTCGAATTCGGGGATCACAGATACGCAGTATTTT
j_call: TRBJ2-3
v_call: TRBV6-2/TRBV6-3
d_call: NA
clone_size: few

cdr3_aa: CASSFRDQPQHF
cdr3_nt: TGTGCCAGCAGCTTCAGGGATCAGCCCCAGCATTTT
j_call: TRBJ1-5
v_call: TRBV3-1
d_call: NA
clone_size: few

cdr3_aa: CVSSLGVASTDTQYF
cdr3_nt: TGTGTCAGCAGCTTAGGTGTAGCGAGCACAGATACGCAGTATTTT
j_call: TRBJ2-3
v_call: TRBV7-9
d_call: NA
clone_size: NA

cdr3_aa: CASSLVRSGRRGETQYF
cdr3_nt: TGTGCCAGCAGCTTAGTCAGAAGCGGGAGGAGGGGAGAGACCCAGTACTTC
j_call: TRBJ2-5
v_call: TRBV7-2
d_call: TRBD2
clone_size: few

cdr3_aa: CASRHRDRGYNEQFF
cdr3_nt: TGTGCCAGCAGACACCGGGACAGGGGATACAATGAGCAGTTCTTC
j_call: TRBJ2-1
v_call: TRBV6-2/TRBV6-3
d_call: TRBD1
clone_size: NA

cdr3_aa: CASSQDGKTQFF
cdr3_nt: TGTGCCAGCAGTCAGGACGGGAAGACCCAGTTCTTC
j_call: TRBJ2-1
v_call: TRBV2
d_call: NA
clone_size: NA

cdr3_aa: CASSEFKPGGTQYF
cdr3_nt: TGTGCCAGCAGTGAATTCAAACCTGGTGGGACCCAGTACTTC
j_call: TRBJ2-5
v_call: TRBV25-1
d_call: NA
clone_size: few

cdr3_aa: CAGSPQGGGEQYF
cdr3_nt: TGTGCCGGCAGCCCCCAAGGAGGGGGCGAGCAGTACTTC
j_call: TRBJ2-7
v_call: TRBV14
d_call: NA
clone_size: NA

cdr3_aa: CASSLAEGLSYEQYF
cdr3_nt: TGCGCCAGCAGCTTGGCCGAGGGATTGTCCTACGAGCAGTACTTC
j_call: TRBJ2-7
v_call: TRBV5-1
d_call: NA
clone_size: NA

cdr3_aa: CASSYGSGQGAKNIQYF
cdr3_nt: TGTGCCAGCAGTTACGGGTCGGGACAGGGGGCCAAAAACATTCAGTACTTC
j_call: TRBJ2-4
v_call: TRBV6-6
d_call: TRBD1
clone_size: NA

cdr3_aa: CASSRDHPCQETQYF
cdr3_nt: TGTGCCAGCAGCCGGGACCATCCGTGCCAAGAGACCCAGTACTTC
j_call: TRBJ2-5
v_call: TRBV21-1
d_call: NA
clone_size: NA

cdr3_aa: CASSETGTVSNQPQHF
cdr3_nt: TGTGCCAGCAGTGAAACCGGGACAGTTAGCAATCAGCCCCAGCATTTT
j_call: TRBJ1-5
v_call: TRBV6-1
d_call: TRBD1
clone_size: NA

cdr3_aa: CASSESLAGGLRQFF
cdr3_nt: TGTGCCAGCAGTGAGTCCCTAGCGGGAGGGCTTCGGCAGTTCTTC
j_call: TRBJ2-1
v_call: TRBV25-1
d_call: TRBD2
clone_size: NA

cdr3_aa: CASSLTSGPNEQFF
cdr3_nt: TGCGCCAGCAGCTTGACTAGCGGACCCAATGAGCAGTTCTTC
j_call: TRBJ2-1
v_call: TRBV5-1
d_call: TRBD2
clone_size: NA

cdr3_aa: CASSPGTGGLNEQYF
cdr3_nt: TGTGCCAGCAGCCCCGGGACAGGGGGTCTTAATGAGCAGTACTTC
j_call: TRBJ2-5
v_call: TRBV7-6
d_call: TRBD1
clone_size: NA

cdr3_aa: CASRPDRQLSYEQYF
cdr3_nt: TGTGCCAGCAGGCCGGACAGACAACTCTCCTACGAGCAGTACTTC
j_call: TRBJ2-7
v_call: TRBV5-5
d_call: NA
clone_size: NA

cdr3_aa: CSVGGDTPYEQYF
cdr3_nt: TGCAGCGTTGGCGGGGACACTCCCTACGAGCAGTACTTC
j_call: TRBJ2-7
v_call: TRBV29-1
d_call: NA
clone_size: few

cdr3_aa: CASSLIDTFQETQYF
cdr3_nt: TGTGCCAGCAGTTTGATTGACACTTTTCAAGAGACCCAGTACTTC
j_call: TRBJ2-5
v_call: TRBV27
d_call: NA
clone_size: NA

cdr3_aa: CASSGLAGLETQYF
cdr3_nt: TGTGCCAGCAGCGGACTAGCGGGACTAGAGACCCAGTACTTC
j_call: TRBJ2-5
v_call: TRBV12-3/TRBV12-4
d_call: TRBD2
clone_size: NA

cdr3_aa: CATSRDIDRGRNEQYF
cdr3_nt: TGTGCCACCAGCAGAGATATCGACAGGGGCCGGAACGAGCAGTACTTC
j_call: TRBJ2-7
v_call: TRBV15
d_call: TRBD1
clone_size: NA

cdr3_aa: CSVDPSTGGADTQYF
cdr3_nt: TGCAGCGTTGACCCTTCGACAGGGGGCGCAGATACGCAGTATTTT
j_call: TRBJ2-3
v_call: TRBV29-1
d_call: TRBD1
clone_size: few

cdr3_aa: CASSAGIANEKLFF
cdr3_nt: TGTGCCAGCAGTGCCGGGATCGCTAATGAAAAACTGTTTTTT
j_call: TRBJ1-4
v_call: TRBV27
d_call: NA
clone_size: NA

cdr3_aa: CAISELAGGREQYF
cdr3_nt: TGTGCCATCAGTGAGTTAGCGGGAGGACGGGAGCAGTACTTC
j_call: TRBJ2-7
v_call: TRBV10-3
d_call: TRBD2
clone_size: few

cdr3_aa: CASIPPGRSQETQYF
cdr3_nt: TGTGCCAGCATCCCCCCTGGGCGGAGCCAAGAGACCCAGTACTTC
j_call: TRBJ2-5
v_call: TRBV28
d_call: NA
clone_size: NA

cdr3_aa: CASKRANEQYF
cdr3_nt: TGTGCCAGTAAGAGAGCCAACGAGCAGTACTTC
j_call: TRBJ2-7
v_call: TRBV27
d_call: NA
clone_size: NA

cdr3_aa: CASSYSRGLQGYGYTF
cdr3_nt: TGTGCCAGCAGTTATTCCAGGGGTCTCCAAGGCTATGGCTACACCTTC
j_call: TRBJ1-2
v_call: TRBV6-6
d_call: NA
clone_size: few

cdr3_aa: CATSDPGLAGQEQFF
cdr3_nt: TGTGCCACCAGTGATCCCGGGCTAGCGGGCCAAGAGCAGTTCTTC
j_call: TRBJ2-1
v_call: TRBV24-1
d_call: TRBD2
clone_size: few

cdr3_aa: CASSPDISTGDEQFF
cdr3_nt: TGTGCCAGCTCACCAGATATCAGTACAGGGGATGAGCAGTTCTTC
j_call: TRBJ2-1
v_call: TRBV18
d_call: TRBD1
clone_size: NA

cdr3_aa: CASSTVGGVNTEAFF
cdr3_nt: TGTGCCAGCAGTACAGTAGGGGGTGTGAACACTGAAGCTTTCTTT
j_call: TRBJ1-1
v_call: TRBV6-6
d_call: NA
clone_size: NA